This T cell receptor beta chain stems from a study of Graves' ophthalmopathy and Graves' hyperthyroidism. Study-wide points: Discrimination between ophthalmopathy and stable hyperthyroidism by a 13-signature model showed about 85% sensitivity and roughly 80% specificity.

RNA transcripts provided the template for amplifying TCR beta CDR3 regions. Investigators did first-round RT-PCR with HTBI primers, then second-round multiplex PCR. TCRdb recomputed calls from the multiplex PCR reads with MiXCR, one row per CDR3 protein. The sample lists 580,000 or so distinct CDR3 sequences, roughly 40% occurring once. As regards this clonotype: Its cognate antigen is unknown. A read error is possible here, since a much larger clone lies one base away.

The sequence was obtained from an adult man with Graves' hyperthyroidism. What was sequenced was peripheral blood or thyroid tissue (not recorded which).

The CDR3 spells CAKPGLRTGERFF. Written as DNA, the CDR3 is TGTGCAAAACCGGGACTACGGACCGGGGAGCGGTTTTTT. This chain connects TRBV7-9 to TRBJ2-2, with TRBD2 matching 7 bases. Germline values: CDR1 SEHNR, CDR2 FQNEAQ (reference sequence). CDR3 length: 13 amino acids.